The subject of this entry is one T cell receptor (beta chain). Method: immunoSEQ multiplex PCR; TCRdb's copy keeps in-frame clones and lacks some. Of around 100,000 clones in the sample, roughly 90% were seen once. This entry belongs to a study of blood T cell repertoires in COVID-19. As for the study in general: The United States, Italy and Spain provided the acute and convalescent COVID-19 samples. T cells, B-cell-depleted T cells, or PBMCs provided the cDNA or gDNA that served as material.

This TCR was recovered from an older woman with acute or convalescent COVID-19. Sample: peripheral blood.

The CDR3 sequence is CASSGSTAYNSPLHF. CDR3 nucleotides: TGTGCCAGCAGTGGCTCGACAGCCTATAATTCACCCCTCCACTTT. This sequence joins TRBV2 and TRBJ1-6, with D possibly being TRBD1 (5 bases). The length of the CDR3 is 15 residues. Germline V gene lookup returns CDR1 SNHLY and CDR2 FYNNEI. Trimming removed 4 bases from V and 2 bases from J, with 9 bases in between.